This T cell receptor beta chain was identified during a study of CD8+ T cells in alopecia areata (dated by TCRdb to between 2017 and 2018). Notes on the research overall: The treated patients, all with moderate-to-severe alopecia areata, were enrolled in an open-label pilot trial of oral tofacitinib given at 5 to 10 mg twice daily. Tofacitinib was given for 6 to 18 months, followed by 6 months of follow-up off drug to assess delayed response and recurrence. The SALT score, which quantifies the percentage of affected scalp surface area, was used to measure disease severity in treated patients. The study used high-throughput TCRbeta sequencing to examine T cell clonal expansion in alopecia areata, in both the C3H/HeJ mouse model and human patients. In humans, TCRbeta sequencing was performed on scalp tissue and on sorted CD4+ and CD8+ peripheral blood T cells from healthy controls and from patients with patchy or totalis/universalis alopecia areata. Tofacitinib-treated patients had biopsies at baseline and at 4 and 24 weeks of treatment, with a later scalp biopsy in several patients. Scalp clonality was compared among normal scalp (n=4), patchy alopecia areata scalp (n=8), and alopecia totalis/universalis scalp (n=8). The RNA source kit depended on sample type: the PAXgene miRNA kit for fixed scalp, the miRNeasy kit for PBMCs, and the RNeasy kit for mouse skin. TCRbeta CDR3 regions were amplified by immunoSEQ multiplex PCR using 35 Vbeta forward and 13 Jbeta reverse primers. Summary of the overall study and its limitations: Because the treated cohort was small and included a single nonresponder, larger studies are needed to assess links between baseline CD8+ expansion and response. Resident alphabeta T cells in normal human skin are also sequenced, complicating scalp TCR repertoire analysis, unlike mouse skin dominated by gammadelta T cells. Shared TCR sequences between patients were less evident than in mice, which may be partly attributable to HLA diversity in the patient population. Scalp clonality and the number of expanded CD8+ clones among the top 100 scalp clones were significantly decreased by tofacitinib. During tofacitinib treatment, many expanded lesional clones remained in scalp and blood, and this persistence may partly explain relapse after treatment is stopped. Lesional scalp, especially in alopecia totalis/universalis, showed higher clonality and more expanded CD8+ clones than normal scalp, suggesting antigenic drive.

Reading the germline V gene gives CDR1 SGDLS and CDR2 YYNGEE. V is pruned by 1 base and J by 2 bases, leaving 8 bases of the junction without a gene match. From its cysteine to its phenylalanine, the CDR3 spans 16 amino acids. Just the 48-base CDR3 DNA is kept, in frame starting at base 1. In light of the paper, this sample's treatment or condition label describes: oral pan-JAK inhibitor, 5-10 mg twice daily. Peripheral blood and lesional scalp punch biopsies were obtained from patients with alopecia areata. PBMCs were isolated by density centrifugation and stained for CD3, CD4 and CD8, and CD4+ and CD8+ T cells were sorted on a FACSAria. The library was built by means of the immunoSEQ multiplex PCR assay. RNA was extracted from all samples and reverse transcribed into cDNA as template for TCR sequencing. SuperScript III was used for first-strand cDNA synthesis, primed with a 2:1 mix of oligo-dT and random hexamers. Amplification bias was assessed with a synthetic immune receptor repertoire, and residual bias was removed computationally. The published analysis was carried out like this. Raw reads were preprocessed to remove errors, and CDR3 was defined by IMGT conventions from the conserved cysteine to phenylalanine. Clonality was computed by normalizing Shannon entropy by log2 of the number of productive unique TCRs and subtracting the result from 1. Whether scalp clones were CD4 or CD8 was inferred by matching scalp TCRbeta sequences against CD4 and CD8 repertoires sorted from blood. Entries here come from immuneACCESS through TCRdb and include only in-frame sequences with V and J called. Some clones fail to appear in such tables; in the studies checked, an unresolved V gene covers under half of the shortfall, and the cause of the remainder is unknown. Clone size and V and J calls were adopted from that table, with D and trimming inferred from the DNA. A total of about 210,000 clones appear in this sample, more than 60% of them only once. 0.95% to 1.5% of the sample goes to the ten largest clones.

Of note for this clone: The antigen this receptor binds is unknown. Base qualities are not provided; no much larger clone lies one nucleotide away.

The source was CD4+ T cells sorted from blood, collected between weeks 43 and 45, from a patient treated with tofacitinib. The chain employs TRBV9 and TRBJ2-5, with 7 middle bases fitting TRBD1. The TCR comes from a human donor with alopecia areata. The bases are TGTGCCAGCAGCGTAAAACTCCGGGACAGACAAGAGACCCAGTACTTC. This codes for CASSVKLRDRQETQYF.